This TCR beta chain was recovered during a study of blood T cell repertoires in COVID-19. Overall study: Collection of acute and convalescent COVID-19 samples took place in the United States, Italy and Spain.

Those who participated ranged in age from roughly 18 to 100 years and resided in 24 US areas. Membership in each cohort depended on participant-reported clinical history. Clones were read by immunoSEQ multiplex PCR, and TCRdb kept only the in-frame ones, dropping some. The top ten hold about 2.5% of the sample, which has about 220,000 clones, around 88% seen once. The sequenced material came from PBMCs or T cells enriched from blood (not recorded which). The receptor was derived from a woman between 35 and 50 years old with acute COVID-19.

The CDR3 here is CASSHDNEQFF. CDR3 coding DNA: TGCGCCAGCAGCCACGACAATGAGCAGTTCTTC. The V and J genes are TRBV4-3 and TRBJ2-1, with D unclear. V lost 3 bases and J 5 bases, leaving 2 bases between the germline ends. CDR1 is LGHNA, CDR2 YSLEER, per germline. The CDR3 sequence is 11 residues long.